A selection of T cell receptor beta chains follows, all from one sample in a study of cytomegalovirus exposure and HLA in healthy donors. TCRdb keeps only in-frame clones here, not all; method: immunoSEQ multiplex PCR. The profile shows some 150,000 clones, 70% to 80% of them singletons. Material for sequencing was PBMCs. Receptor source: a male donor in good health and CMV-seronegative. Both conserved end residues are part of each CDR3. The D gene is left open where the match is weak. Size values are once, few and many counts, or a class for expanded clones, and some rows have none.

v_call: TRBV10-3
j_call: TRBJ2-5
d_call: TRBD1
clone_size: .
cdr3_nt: TGTGCCATCAGTGACGGTCAGGGGGATCCCAGGGCCCAGTACTTC
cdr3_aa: CAISDGQGDPRAQYF

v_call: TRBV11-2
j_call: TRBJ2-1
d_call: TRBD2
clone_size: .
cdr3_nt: TGTGCCAGCAGCTTAGGAAGCGGGGGAGCCTACAATGAGCAGTTCTTC
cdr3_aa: CASSLGSGGAYNEQFF

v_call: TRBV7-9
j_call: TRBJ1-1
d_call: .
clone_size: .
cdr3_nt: TGTGCCAGCAGTCTCGGGGGGCAAGGTGAAGCTTTCTTT
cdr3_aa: CASSLGGQGEAFF

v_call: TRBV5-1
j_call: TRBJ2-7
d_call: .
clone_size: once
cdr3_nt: TGCGCCAGCAGCTTAGTACCGGAACGCAGGGGAGGGATCTACGAGCAGTACTTC
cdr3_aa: CASSLVPERRGGIYEQYF

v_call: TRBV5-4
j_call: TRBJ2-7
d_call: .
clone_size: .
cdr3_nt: TGTGCCAGCAGCTTGGGAGTCCAGGATGACTACGAGCAGTACTTC
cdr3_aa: CASSLGVQDDYEQYF

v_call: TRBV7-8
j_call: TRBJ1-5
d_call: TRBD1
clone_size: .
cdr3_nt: TGTGCCAGCAGCTTAGATGTCGGGACAGTTAATCAGCCCCAGCATTTT
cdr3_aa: CASSLDVGTVNQPQHF

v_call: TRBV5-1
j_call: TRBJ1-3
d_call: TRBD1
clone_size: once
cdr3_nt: TGCGCCAGCATTCAATACAGGGGGGCTGGAAACACCATATATTTT
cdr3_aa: CASIQYRGAGNTIYF

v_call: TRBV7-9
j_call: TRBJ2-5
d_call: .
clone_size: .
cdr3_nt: TGTGCCTCACGGGAGCAGGGCCGGGAGACCCAGTACTTC
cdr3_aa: CASREQGRETQYF

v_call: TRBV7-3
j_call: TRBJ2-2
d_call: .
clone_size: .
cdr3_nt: TGTGCCAGCAGCTTAACGGCCACCGGGGAGCTGTTTTTT
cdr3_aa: CASSLTATGELFF

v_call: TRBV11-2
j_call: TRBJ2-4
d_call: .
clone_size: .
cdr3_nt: TGTGCCAGCAGTCAATCCATAGACTTGGGGCTCCTCGGGAGCATTCAGTACTTC
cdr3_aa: CASSQSIDLGLLGSIQYF

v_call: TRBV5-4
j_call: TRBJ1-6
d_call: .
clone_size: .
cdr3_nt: TGTGCCAGCAGCCTCCGACGGGATAATTCACCCCTCCACTTT
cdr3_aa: CASSLRRDNSPLHF

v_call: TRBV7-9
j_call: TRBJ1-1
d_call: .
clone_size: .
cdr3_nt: TGTGCCAGCAGCGGGTCAGGGGCTCTCACTGAAGCTTTCTTT
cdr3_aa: CASSGSGALTEAFF

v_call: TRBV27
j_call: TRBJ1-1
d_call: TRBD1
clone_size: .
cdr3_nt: TGTGCCAGCAGTGAAAGACAGGGAATCACTGAAGCTTTCTTT
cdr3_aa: CASSERQGITEAFF

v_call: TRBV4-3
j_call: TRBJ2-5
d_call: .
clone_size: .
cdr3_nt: TGCGCCAGCAGCCAAGATTCTGAAGGGGTGGGGGAGACCCAGTACTTC
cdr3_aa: CASSQDSEGVGETQYF

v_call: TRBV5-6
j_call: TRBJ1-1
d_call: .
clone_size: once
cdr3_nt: TGTGCCAGCAGCTTAGTACGGTTGAACACTGAAGCTTTCTTT
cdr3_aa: CASSLVRLNTEAFF

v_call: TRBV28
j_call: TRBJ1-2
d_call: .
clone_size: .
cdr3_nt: TGTGCCAGCCGCCGCCGGGGCTATGGCTACACCTTC
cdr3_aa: CASRRRGYGYTF

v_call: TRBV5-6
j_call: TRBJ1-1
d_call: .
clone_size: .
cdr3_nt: TGTGCCAGCAGCTTTACGACAGGAGGGGGGGTCTGGGAAGCTTTCTTT
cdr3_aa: CASSFTTGGGVWEAFF

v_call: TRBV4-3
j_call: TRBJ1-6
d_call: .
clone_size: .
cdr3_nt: TGCGCCAGCAGCCAAGAAAGGGGTAGGGGTTCACCCCTCCACTTT
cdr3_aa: CASSQERGRGSPLHF

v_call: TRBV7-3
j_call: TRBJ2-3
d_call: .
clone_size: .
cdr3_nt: TGTGCCAGCAGCTTAATGGGGGCAGGGATCACAGATACGCAGTATTTT
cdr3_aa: CASSLMGAGITDTQYF

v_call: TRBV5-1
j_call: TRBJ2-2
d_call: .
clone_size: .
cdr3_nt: TGCGCCAGCGGCCAGATACACGCGAACACCGGGGAGCTGTTTTTT
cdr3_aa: CASGQIHANTGELFF

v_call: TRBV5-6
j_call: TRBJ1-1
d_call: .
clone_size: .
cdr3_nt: TGTGCCAGCAGCTTGGAGGGTGCGGGTTGGAACACTGAAGCTTTCTTT
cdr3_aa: CASSLEGAGWNTEAFF

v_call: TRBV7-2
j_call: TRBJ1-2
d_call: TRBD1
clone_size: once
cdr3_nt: TGTGCCAGCAGCTCTTCCGGGACAGGGGGCTGGGGCTACACCTTC
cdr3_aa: CASSSSGTGGWGYTF

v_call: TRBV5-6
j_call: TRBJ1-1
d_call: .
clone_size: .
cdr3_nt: TGTGCCAGCAGCTGGATCATCGGGGACACTGAAGCTTTCTTT
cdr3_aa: CASSWIIGDTEAFF

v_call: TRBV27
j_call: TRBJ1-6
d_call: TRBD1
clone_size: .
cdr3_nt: TGTGCCAGCAGTTGGGGTTGGGGACAGGGTTCACCCCTCCACTTT
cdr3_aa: CASSWGWGQGSPLHF

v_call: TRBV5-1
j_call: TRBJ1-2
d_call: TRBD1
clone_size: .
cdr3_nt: TGCGCCAGCAGCTCCAGCCTGACAGGGGTGGGGGGCTACACCTTC
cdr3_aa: CASSSSLTGVGGYTF

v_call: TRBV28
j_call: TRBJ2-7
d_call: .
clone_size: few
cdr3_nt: TGTGCCAGCAGTTTATCGACAGTCTACGAGCAGTACTTC
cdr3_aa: CASSLSTVYEQYF

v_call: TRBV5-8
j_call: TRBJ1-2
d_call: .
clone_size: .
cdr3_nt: TGTGCCAGCAGGACCTGGGGGGGCGGTCATGGCTACACCTTC
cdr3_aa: CASRTWGGGHGYTF

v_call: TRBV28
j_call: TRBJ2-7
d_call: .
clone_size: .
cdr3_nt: TGTGCCAGCACCTTCGCGGGCCCCTACGAGCAGTACTTC
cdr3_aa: CASTFAGPYEQYF

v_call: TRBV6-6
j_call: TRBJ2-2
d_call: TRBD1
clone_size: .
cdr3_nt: TGTGCCAGCAGTCCGCAGGACAGGGTGATCACCGGGGAGCTGTTTTTT
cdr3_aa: CASSPQDRVITGELFF

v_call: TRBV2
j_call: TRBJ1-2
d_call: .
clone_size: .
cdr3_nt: TGTGCCAGCAGTCTGCGGTGGGGCTACACCTTC
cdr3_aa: CASSLRWGYTF

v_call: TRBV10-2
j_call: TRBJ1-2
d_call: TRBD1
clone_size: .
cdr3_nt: TGCGCCAGCAGTTCAGGGGGCGGCTATGGCTACACCTTC
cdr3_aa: CASSSGGGYGYTF

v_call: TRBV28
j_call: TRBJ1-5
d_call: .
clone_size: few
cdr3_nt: TGTGCCAGCAGCTTTGCCCGTGGGGCGCGCAATCAGCCCCAGCATTTT
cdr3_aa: CASSFARGARNQPQHF

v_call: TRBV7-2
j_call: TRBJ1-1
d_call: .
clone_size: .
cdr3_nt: TGTGCCAGCAGCCCCACCCGGGGGACGGGGGCTTTCTTT
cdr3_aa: CASSPTRGTGAFF

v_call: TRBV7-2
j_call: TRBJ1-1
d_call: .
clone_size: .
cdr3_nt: TGTGCCAGCAGCTTTAATTTTGAGGGCTACACTGAAGCTTTCTTT
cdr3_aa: CASSFNFEGYTEAFF

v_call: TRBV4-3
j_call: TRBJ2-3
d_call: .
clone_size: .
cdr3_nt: TGCGCCAGCAGCCAAGATTTGGGGGGGCTTGGCACAGATACGCAGTATTTT
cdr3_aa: CASSQDLGGLGTDTQYF

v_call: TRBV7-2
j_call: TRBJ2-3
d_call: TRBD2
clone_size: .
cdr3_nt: TGTGCCAGCAGTTTCCTCAGAAGAGCGGGGTGGGCAGATACGCAGTATTTT
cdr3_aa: CASSFLRRAGWADTQYF

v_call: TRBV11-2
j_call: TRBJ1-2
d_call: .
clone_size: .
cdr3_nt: TGTGCCAGCAGCTTAGAAAGCGGCTACACCTTC
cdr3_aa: CASSLESGYTF

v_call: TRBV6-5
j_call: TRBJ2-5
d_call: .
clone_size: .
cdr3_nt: TGTGCCAGCAGGCCCCCGGGAGCAAGGCAGACCCAGTACTTC
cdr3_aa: CASRPPGARQTQYF

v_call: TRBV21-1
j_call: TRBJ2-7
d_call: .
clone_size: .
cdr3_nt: TGTGCCAGCCCCAGACAGGGGAGCCACGAGCAGTACTTC
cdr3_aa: CASPRQGSHEQYF

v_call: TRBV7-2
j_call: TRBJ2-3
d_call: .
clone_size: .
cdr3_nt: TGTGCCAGCAGCTTAAGTGCAGGGATAGGCGATACGCAGTATTTT
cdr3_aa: CASSLSAGIGDTQYF

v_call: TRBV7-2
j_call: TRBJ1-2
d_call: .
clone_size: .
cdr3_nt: TGTGCCAGCAGCTTAGGTGGGGGCGCAACCTATGGCTACACCTTC
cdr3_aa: CASSLGGGATYGYTF

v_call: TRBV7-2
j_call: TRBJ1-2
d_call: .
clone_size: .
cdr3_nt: TGTGCCAGCAGCTTACAGCTAGAGTATGGCTACACCTTC
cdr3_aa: CASSLQLEYGYTF

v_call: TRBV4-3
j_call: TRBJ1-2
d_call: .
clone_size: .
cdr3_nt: TGCGCCAGCAGCCAAGCTTGGGGCGTTAACTATGGCTACACCTTC
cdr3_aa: CASSQAWGVNYGYTF

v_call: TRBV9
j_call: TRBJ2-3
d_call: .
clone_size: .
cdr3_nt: TGTGCCAGCAGCGTTCAGAGGGTGGATACGCAGTATTTT
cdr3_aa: CASSVQRVDTQYF

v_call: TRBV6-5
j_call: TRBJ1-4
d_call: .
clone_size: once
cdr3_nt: TGTGCCAGCAGTTACAGTCCGAGTAATGAAAAACTGTTTTTT
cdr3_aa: CASSYSPSNEKLFF

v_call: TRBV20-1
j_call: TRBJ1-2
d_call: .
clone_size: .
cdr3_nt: TGCGGGCTCAGGTCGAACTATGGCTACACCTTC
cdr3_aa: CGLRSNYGYTF

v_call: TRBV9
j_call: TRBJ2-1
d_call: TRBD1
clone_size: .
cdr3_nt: TGTGCCAGCAGCCTCATAGGGGGCCCTAGGAATGAGCAGTTCTTC
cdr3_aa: CASSLIGGPRNEQFF

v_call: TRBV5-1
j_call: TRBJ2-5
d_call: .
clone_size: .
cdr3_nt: TGCGCCAGCAGCGTGGTAGGGACTGAAGAGACCCAGTACTTC
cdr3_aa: CASSVVGTEETQYF

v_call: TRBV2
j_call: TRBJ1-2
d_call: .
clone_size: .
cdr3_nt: TGTGCCAGCAGTGAATTCCAGGAATCACCTAACTATGGCTACACCTTC
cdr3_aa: CASSEFQESPNYGYTF

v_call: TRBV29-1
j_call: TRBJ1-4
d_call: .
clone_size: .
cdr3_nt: TGCAGCGCTAAGGGGCTTGAAAAACTGTTTTTT
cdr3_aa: CSAKGLEKLFF

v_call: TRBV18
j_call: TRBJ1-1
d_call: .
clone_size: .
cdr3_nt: TGTGCCAGCTCACCCGGGGGAAACACTGAAGCTTTCTTT
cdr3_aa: CASSPGGNTEAFF

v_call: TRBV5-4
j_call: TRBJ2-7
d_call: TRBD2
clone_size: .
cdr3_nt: TGTGCCAGCAGCAGGACTAGCGGGACCCTCTACGAGCAGTACTTC
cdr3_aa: CASSRTSGTLYEQYF

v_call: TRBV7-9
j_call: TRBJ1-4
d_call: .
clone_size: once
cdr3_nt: TGTGCCAGCATCATACCGGATTCGGGGAAACTGTTTTTT
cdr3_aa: CASIIPDSGKLFF

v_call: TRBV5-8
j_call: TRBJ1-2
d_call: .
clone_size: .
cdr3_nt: TGTGCCAGCAGCCAGGGGAGGGGTAACTATGGCTACACCTTC
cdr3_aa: CASSQGRGNYGYTF

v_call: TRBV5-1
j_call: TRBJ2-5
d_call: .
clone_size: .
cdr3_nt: TGCGCCAGCAGCCTCTCCCGCCAGGGAGAGACCCAGTACTTC
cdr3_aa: CASSLSRQGETQYF